The T cell receptor (beta chain) under discussion was sequenced for a study of STAT3 mutations in large granular lymphocyte leukemia. For this clone: The target antigen is unknown.

The assay was immunoSEQ multiplex PCR, and TCRdb's table has in-frame clones only and misses some. This table has 30,000 to 35,000 clones, about 83% appearing once. Study-wide results and limits: At least one immunodominant TCR beta clonotype appeared in every T-cell large granular lymphocyte leukemia patient.

The sequencing sample was made of peripheral blood mononuclear cells. This TCR was sampled from a woman between 50 and 59 years old with T-cell large granular lymphocyte leukemia. Some clones in this sample may be carry-over from other donors' samples.

In nucleotides, the CDR3 is TGTGCTAGTGGTTTGGGATTTACAGGGGGCGCAGCCGACACTGAAGCTTTCTTT. Protein: CASGLGFTGGAADTEAFF. V gene TRBV12-5 combines with J gene TRBJ1-1; 9 positions match TRBD1. The germline V gene has CDR1 LGHNT and CDR2 FRNRAP. The CDR3 contains 18 residues. V shed 1 base, J shed 3 bases, and the junction held 12 bases outside the gene matches.